Following are 25 T cell receptor beta chains from one sample sequenced in a study of CD8+ T cells in alopecia areata. Indicated treatment: oral pan-JAK inhibitor, 5-10 mg twice daily. Following RNA extraction, reverse transcription yielded cDNA that acted as the sequencing template. The method was immunoSEQ multiplex PCR; TCRdb's version includes in-frame clones alone and lacks a portion of them. The sample yields 93,000 or so clones, just over 85% seen once. The source material was CD8+ T cells sorted from blood, sampled at roughly week 30, from a patient treated with tofacitinib. The receptors come from a human donor with alopecia areata.

The CDR3 protein is CASSVGNSNQPQHF. The CDR3 DNA sequence: TGTGCCAGCAGCGTAGGAAATAGCAATCAGCCCCAGCATTTT. The chain recombines TRBV9 with TRBJ1-5, with D unresolved. Germline V gene data show CDR1 as SGDLS and CDR2 as YYNGEE. V lost 0 bases and J lost 0, with 4 bases in between. This CDR3 region has 14 residues.

V and J are TRBV7-2 and TRBJ2-1, with 8 bases fitting TRBD2. Looked up from germline, CDR1 is SGHTA and CDR2 is FQGNSA. V trimming: 10 bases; J trimming: 4 bases; junction bases outside the gene matches: 9. This CDR3 has 14 residues. As DNA, the CDR3 is TGTGCCACCCGACCGGGACTAGATTACAATGAGCAGTTCTTC. Its protein product is CATRPGLDYNEQFF.

V and J are TRBV11-2 and TRBJ2-7; D tentatively reads TRBD1 or TRBD2 (5 bases each). Germline CDR1 is SGHAT and CDR2 is FQNNGV. This CDR3 contains 14 residues. Trimming shortened V by 3 bases and J by 1 base, and 10 bases separated the two germline ends. In DNA form, the CDR3 reads TGTGCCAGCAGCTTGGGGACGGTTTCCTACGAGCAGTACTTC. This sequence encodes CASSLGTVSYEQYF.

The rearrangement joins TRBV27 to TRBJ2-1; TRBD2 aligns across 9 bases. CDR1 MNHEY and CDR2 SMNVEV come from the germline V gene (reference sequence). The CDR3 runs 14 residues. V shed 7 bases and J 8 bases; nucleotides not matched to a gene: 9. CDR3 in DNA: TGTGCCAGCACGGCGGGAGGGGGTCTCTATGAGCAGTTCTTC. Its protein is CASTAGGGLYEQFF.

The chain links TRBV27 to TRBJ1-1, with 8 positions matching TRBD1. The CDR3 covers 14 residues. The V and J ends lost 2 bases and 6 bases, in that order; junction bases with no gene match: 5. Germline V gene sequence: CDR1 MNHEY, CDR2 SMNVEV (reference sequence). CDR3 in DNA: TGTGCCAGCAGTTTAGGACAGGGTGGAGCTGAAGCTTTCTTT. Its translation is CASSLGQGGAEAFF.

V is TRBV7-8 and J is TRBJ2-5, with 8 bases lining up with TRBD2. The germline gives CDR1 SGHVS, CDR2 FQNEAQ. J was trimmed by 1 base and V by 5 bases; bases with no gene match: 6. There are 15 residues in the CDR3. The CDR3 loop is CASSPRLATQETQYF. CDR3 DNA: TGTGCCAGCAGCCCTAGACTAGCGACCCAAGAGACCCAGTACTTC.

This clone was seen more than once but under ten times. This chain links TRBV18 with TRBJ2-4; D unresolved. This CDR3 is 15 amino acids long. Germline V gives CDR1 KGHSH, CDR2 LQKENI. V was shortened by 5 bases and J by 0 bases, with 11 bases between the two germline ends. The CDR3 region is CASSYRPLAKNIQYF. The CDR3 DNA reads as TGTGCCAGCTCATACCGGCCTCTAGCCAAAAACATTCAGTACTTC. The full variable domain, completed using reference TRBV18 and TRBJ2-4, is NAGVMQNPRHLVRRRGQEARLRCSPMKGHSHVYWYRQLPEEGLKFMVYLQKENIIDESGMPKERFSAEFPKEGPSILRIQQVVRGDSAAYFCASSYRPLAKNIQYFGAGTRLSVL.

The CDR3, as DNA: TGTGCCAGCAGCTTAGGCGGGTGGGAGCAGTACTTC. Its translation: CASSLGGWEQYF. The V call is TRBV7-9, the J call TRBJ2-7, with D possibly being TRBD2 (5 bases). CDR1 and CDR2 from the germline V gene are SEHNR and FQNEAQ (reference sequence). V lost 1 base and J 7 bases, leaving 8 bases between the germline ends. This CDR3 has 12 residues. Combining the CDR3 with reference TRBV7-9 and TRBJ2-7 gives the whole variable domain DTGVSQNPRHKITKRGQNVTFRCDPISEHNRLYWYRQTLGQGPEFLTYFQNEAQLEKSRLLSDRFSAERPKGSFSTLEIQRTEQGDSAMYLCASSLGGWEQYFGPGTRLTVT.

CDR3 sequence: CATSRDDPSFTDTQYF. CDR3 bases: TGTGCCACCAGCAGAGATGATCCCTCTTTCACAGATACGCAGTATTTT. This chain joins TRBV15 and TRBJ2-3; D not resolved. Germline V CDR1 and CDR2: LNHNV, YYDKDF (reference sequence). The CDR3 sequence is 16 residues long. V shed 0 bases and J shed 2 bases, with 12 bases lying between them. Full variable domain (rest looked up from reference TRBV15 and TRBJ2-3): DAMVIQNPRYQVTQFGKPVTLSCSQTLNHNVMYWYQQKSSQAPKLLFHYYDKDFNNEADTPDNFQSRRPNTSFCFLDIRSPGLGDTAMYLCATSRDDPSFTDTQYFGPGTRLTVL.

The chain uses TRBV9 and TRBJ1-5; weak D call: TRBD1 (5 bases). The CDR3 totals 18 residues. Germline CDR1 SGDLS, CDR2 YYNGEE. Trimming took 0 bases from V and 2 from J, leaving 18 bases between them. The CDR3 coding sequence is TGTGCCAGCAGCGTAGCCCTCCGGGGGGGGTCCCGCAATCAGCCCCAGCATTTT. Translation: CASSVALRGGSRNQPQHF.

V usage is TRBV18 and J usage is TRBJ2-7; D uncertain. The germline gives CDR1 KGHSH, CDR2 LQKENI. This CDR3 has 15 amino acids. With 1 base removed from V and 5 bases from J, the gap between germline ends came to 15 bases. CDR3 sequence (DNA): TGTGCCAGCTCACCACTTTCGATACGTCAGGACGAGCAGTACTTC. Its protein is CASSPLSIRQDEQYF. The complete variable domain, with remaining parts taken from reference TRBV18 and TRBJ2-7, reads NAGVMQNPRHLVRRRGQEARLRCSPMKGHSHVYWYRQLPEEGLKFMVYLQKENIIDESGMPKERFSAEFPKEGPSILRIQQVVRGDSAAYFCASSPLSIRQDEQYFGPGTRLTVT.

CDR3 protein: CASSLVTMLQVPYEQYF. Written as DNA, the CDR3 is TGTGCCAGCAGCTTAGTTACGATGTTACAGGTCCCCTACGAGCAGTACTTC. V and J are TRBV7-9 and TRBJ2-7, with D perhaps TRBD1 (5 bases). V was clipped by 1 base and J by 2 bases, with 18 bases between them. Germline V gene lookup returns CDR1 SEHNR and CDR2 FQNEAQ (reference sequence). This CDR3 is built from 17 residues.

The chain carries TRBV29-1 and TRBJ2-1, with 15 bases lining up with TRBD2. Germline CDR1 reads SQVTM; CDR2 reads ANQGSEA. J gave up 4 bases and V 3 bases, and 7 bases lay outside the gene matches. The CDR3 consists of 17 residues. CDR3 sequence: CSVEGLAGGRIYNEQFF. CDR3 in DNA: TGCAGCGTTGAGGGACTAGCGGGGGGCCGGATTTACAATGAGCAGTTCTTC.

This clone appeared once. This chain connects TRBV7-8 to TRBJ2-7, with unresolved D. This CDR3 comprises 13 residues. Per the germline V gene, CDR1 is SGHVS and CDR2 is FQNEAQ. V was clipped by 6 bases and J by 1 base, with 10 bases between them. The CDR3 region is CASRIQESYEQYF. CDR3 nucleotides: TGTGCCAGCAGAATTCAGGAATCCTACGAGCAGTACTTC.

The rearrangement links TRBV27 to TRBJ1-1; D is undetermined. V lost 7 bases to trimming and J lost 1 base, with 7 bases between them. The CDR3 runs to 12 residues. The germline V gene encodes CDR1 MNHEY and CDR2 SMNVEV (reference sequence). CDR3 sequence (DNA): TGTGCCAGCATGGATGAGAACACTGAAGCTTTCTTT. It is translated as CASMDENTEAFF.

CDR3 protein: CASSLERSNTGELFF. DNA of the CDR3: TGTGCCAGCAGCTTAGAAAGATCGAACACCGGGGAGCTGTTTTTT. This chain uses TRBV11-1 with TRBJ2-2, with D unclear. The germline CDR1 and CDR2 sequences are SGHAT and FQDESV (reference sequence). There are 15 residues in the CDR3. V lost 1 base to trimming and J lost 0 bases, with 6 bases between them. The full variable domain, its missing parts supplied by reference TRBV11-1 and TRBJ2-2, is EAEVAQSPRYKITEKSQAVAFWCDPISGHATLYWYRQILGQGPELLVQFQDESVVDDSQLPKDRFSAERLKGVDSTLKIQPAELGDSAMYLCASSLERSNTGELFFGEGSRLTVL.

V gene TRBV7-9 combines with J gene TRBJ1-1; a weak D match, TRBD1 (6 bases). V was clipped by 6 bases and J by 4 bases, with 15 bases between them. This CDR3 is 14 amino acids long. Germline V gives CDR1 SEHNR, CDR2 FQNEAQ (reference sequence). CDR3 coding DNA: TGTGCCAGCAGACCGCCGGGGGCAGGCACTGAAGCTTTCTTT. Its protein is CASRPPGAGTEAFF.

In its sample, this clone ranks as medium-sized (0.01 to 0.1%). The chain employs TRBV6-5 and TRBJ2-3; 8 nucleotides agree with TRBD2. Trimming at V came to 6 bases and at J to 1 base, leaving 6 bases not matched to a gene. The length of the CDR3 is 15 residues. Germline V gene sequence: CDR1 MNHEY, CDR2 SVGAGI. The CDR3: CASRNGLAGTDTQYF. Written as DNA, the CDR3 is TGTGCCAGCAGAAACGGACTAGCCGGCACAGATACGCAGTATTTT.

The V call is TRBV7-2, the J call TRBJ1-2, with 9 bases fitting TRBD1. The germline V gene encodes CDR1 SGHTA and CDR2 FQGNSA. V trimming: 5 bases; J trimming: 4 bases; junction bases outside the gene matches: 5. The CDR3 extends over 14 amino acids. CDR3 in amino acids: CASSKTGGGYGYTF. CDR3 nucleotides: TGTGCCAGCAGCAAGACAGGGGGAGGCTATGGCTACACCTTC.

J is TRBJ1-6 and V is TRBV7-8; D remains unclear. In germline, CDR1 is SGHVS, CDR2 FQNEAQ. V shed 4 bases and J shed 2 bases, with 15 bases lying between them. The CDR3 is 17 residues long. This CDR3 reads CASSSDGVMAYNSPLHF. In DNA form, the CDR3 reads TGTGCCAGCAGCTCGGACGGGGTGATGGCCTATAATTCACCCCTCCACTTT.

The chain carries TRBV29-1 and TRBJ2-7; a weak D match, TRBD2 (5 bases). This CDR3 region has 13 residues. Germline loops: CDR1 SQVTM, CDR2 ANQGSEA. The V end lost 4 bases, the J end lost 2 bases, and 12 bases lay between the germline ends. CDR3 in amino acids: CSVGLPEAYEQYF. The CDR3 DNA reads TGCAGCGTTGGACTACCCGAAGCCTACGAGCAGTACTTC.

The chain recombines TRBV1 with TRBJ2-3; TRBD2 is taken as the D call from the table, unchecked against the DNA. TRBV1 is shown as a pseudogene. The CDR3 spans 16 residues. CDR3 sequence reads: CTSSQDPSGGIIREYF. In nucleotides, the CDR3 is TGCACCAGCAGCCAAGACCCATCCGGCGGCATCATACGGGAGTATTTT.

This clone appeared once. J is TRBJ2-7 and V is TRBV28, with D unclear. This CDR3 contains 11 residues. Germline-derived CDR1 and CDR2 are MDHEN and SYDVKM. The V gene lost 3 bases and the J gene lost 3 bases, with 3 bases spanning the gap. The CDR3 DNA is TGTGCCAGCAGTTTGGGCTACGAGCAGTACTTC. Amino acid sequence: CASSLGYEQYF.

The rearrangement links TRBV13 to TRBJ2-2; 8 nucleotides align to TRBD2. CDR1 PRHDT and CDR2 FYEKMQ come from the germline V gene (reference sequence). There are 14 residues in the CDR3. J gave up 2 bases and V 8 bases, and 4 bases lay outside the gene matches. CDR3: CASGSGRNTGELFF. Written as DNA, the CDR3 is TGTGCCAGCGGAAGCGGGAGAAACACCGGGGAGCTGTTTTTT.

The J gene is TRBJ2-7, the V gene TRBV18, with 7 bases that match TRBD1. In germline, CDR1 is KGHSH, CDR2 LQKENI. CDR3 length: 17 amino acids. Trimming cost V 3 bases and J 2 bases; bases outside gene matches: 13. The CDR3 region has the DNA TGTGCCAGCTCACCTGTGGTCGTGACAGGGCGAACCTACGAGCAGTACTTC. Amino acid sequence: CASSPVVVTGRTYEQYF.